This TCR beta chain derives from a study of shared clonotypes between healthy human individuals. Clones were sequenced by immunoSEQ multiplex PCR, and TCRdb holds only the in-frame ones, with some missing. This table holds some 500,000 clones, about 96% found once. The CDR3 is 16 residues long. V dropped 2 bases and J dropped 4 bases, with 16 bases sitting between them. CDR1 KGHSH and CDR2 LQKENI come from the germline V gene. The chain employs TRBV18 and TRBJ2-3; D perhaps matches TRBD1 (7 bases). This TCR was sampled from a young woman in good health. Input material: naive CD4+ T cells sorted from blood. Described subset: CD45RA+ positively selected. CDR3 bases: TGTGCCAGCTCACCAATCGCGGGACAGAGGCCAGATACGCAGTATTTT. This encodes CASSPIAGQRPDTQYF.